The present entry profiles one TCR beta chain with its context. Followed over time, Seattle patients had been enrolled while infection was active. CDR1 and CDR2 (germline): SQVTM, ANQGSEA. Trimming cost V 6 bases and J 5 bases; bases outside gene matches: 3. This CDR3 contains 12 residues. Original processing notes: Amplification of reference gene primers was used by the study to estimate nucleated cell counts. The assay was immunoSEQ multiplex PCR, and TCRdb's table has in-frame clones only and misses some. V and J calls and clone size are copied from that table; D and trimming were computed from the DNA. The sample lists approximately 120,000 clones, 75% to 90% occurring once. This entry comes from a study of blood T cell repertoires in COVID-19. Study overall: Nucleic acid was either cDNA or gDNA, and it came from T cells, B-cell-depleted T cells, or PBMCs.

The chain carries TRBV29-1 and TRBJ1-1; 10 nucleotides agree with TRBD1. The sequenced sample consisted of peripheral blood. The sequence derives from a woman over 75 with COVID-19, enrolled during active disease. In nucleotides, the CDR3 is TGCAGCGTGAGGGGACAGGGGACTGAAGCTTTCTTT. Its protein product is CSVRGQGTEAFF.